A selection of T cell receptor beta chains follows, all from one sample in a study of OX40 agonist ivuxolimab in advanced cancers. The table came from immunoSEQ multiplex PCR; TCRdb's copy has only in-frame clones and leaves some out. This sample carries 48,000 or so clones, about 87% of them seen once, and the ten largest clones take 1.9%. Material: CD4+ or CD8+ T cells sorted from blood, obtained in a trial of the OX40 agonist ivuxolimab. The receptors stem from an adult with an advanced solid tumor such as melanoma, head and neck, liver or kidney cancer. Each CDR3 is given without its conserved first and last residue. Each record gives: J gene, V gene, CDR3 protein.

J: TRBJ2-7
V: TRBV5-1
CDR3: ASSRGPSSYEQY

J: TRBJ1-1
V: TRBV2
CDR3: ASSVVRVMNTEAF

J: TRBJ2-2
V: TRBV5-5
CDR3: ASDVGTSTTGELF

J: TRBJ1-2
V: TRBV7-2
CDR3: ASSLGGGGYT

J: TRBJ2-7
V: TRBV6-5
CDR3: ASSYSRGEAYEQY

J: TRBJ2-7
V: TRBV18
CDR3: ASSPGAYEQY

J: TRBJ1-1
V: TRBV18
CDR3: ASSPNGNTEAF

J: TRBJ1-1
V: TRBV19
CDR3: ASSIALNTEAF

J: TRBJ2-2
V: TRBV11-3
CDR3: ASSLVRFGEPNTGELF

J: TRBJ1-2
V: TRBV7-2
CDR3: ASSPTGTGYGYT

J: TRBJ2-5
V: TRBV2
CDR3: ASKGSEGRETQY

J: TRBJ2-6
V: TRBV7-9
CDR3: ASSPDGVGANVLT

J: TRBJ1-5
V: TRBV12-5
CDR3: ASALGQGVQSNQPQH

J: TRBJ2-3
V: TRBV10-3
CDR3: AISDLSSSGNTDTQY

J: TRBJ1-4
V: TRBV5-1
CDR3: ASTRQGLNEKLF

J: TRBJ1-2
V: TRBV6-5
CDR3: ASSYRAGPINGYT

J: TRBJ2-7
V: TRBV7-2
CDR3: ASSKTGLDEQY

J: TRBJ2-1
V: TRBV5-5
CDR3: ASSARESYNEQF

J: TRBJ1-2
V: TRBV29-1
CDR3: SAEDRGHNYGYT

J: TRBJ1-1
V: TRBV18
CDR3: ASSPRTGVDTEAF

J: TRBJ1-2
V: TRBV7-9
CDR3: ASLDAGGNYGYT

J: TRBJ1-2
V: TRBV4-3
CDR3: ASSHRGAGTGSGYT

J: TRBJ2-1
V: TRBV9
CDR3: ASSVGGLAVNEQF

J: TRBJ1-2
V: TRBV6-5
CDR3: ASSQGQGGYT

J: TRBJ1-2
V: TRBV7-9
CDR3: ASRRPGHYGYT

J: TRBJ1-2
V: TRBV12-2
CDR3: ASRLAAWTEYGYT

J: TRBJ1-1
V: TRBV14
CDR3: ASSQDYISGEAF

J: TRBJ2-4
V: TRBV9
CDR3: ASSVGAGDGLAKNIQY

J: TRBJ1-5
V: TRBV10-2
CDR3: ASSEGSNQPQH

J: TRBJ2-7
V: TRBV19
CDR3: ASTPPGQGRREQY

J: TRBJ1-3
V: TRBV7-2
CDR3: ASSFPTAGNTIY

J: TRBJ2-3
V: TRBV6-1
CDR3: ASSARGLGTDTQY

J: TRBJ2-7
V: TRBV11-2
CDR3: ASRETSASYEQY

J: TRBJ2-5
V: TRBV7-9
CDR3: ASGGDQETQY

J: TRBJ2-5
V: TRBV30
CDR3: AWSVTPWVAGGVGTQY

J: TRBJ1-2
V: TRBV4-3
CDR3: ASSPSTGYGYT

J: TRBJ2-1
V: TRBV19
CDR3: ASSIPYNEQF